This T cell receptor beta chain was identified during a study of early T cells in non-severe SARS-CoV-2 infection. CDR1 SNHLY and CDR2 FYNNEI come from the germline V gene. V lost 5 bases to trimming and J lost 5 bases; unmatched junction nucleotides: 4. The CDR3 is 13 residues long. This clonotype was seen repeatedly, ten times or more. Individual cDNA molecules each received unique molecular identifiers attached to them. TCRdb fed the 5' RACE reads into MiXCR, producing one record per CDR3 protein. The table includes approximately 69,000 distinct CDR3 sequences, 12% detected once. Sequencing input: whole blood. This receptor was identified in an adult who was a healthcare worker with PCR-confirmed SARS-CoV-2 infection or an uninfected control (not recorded which). The chain couples TRBV2 to TRBJ2-7; 9 nucleotides align to TRBD1. As DNA, the CDR3 is TGTGCCAGCAGTCCGGACAGGGGTAACGAGCAGTACTTC. Encoded protein: CASSPDRGNEQYF. Filled out from reference TRBV2 and TRBJ2-7, the complete variable domain reads EPEVTQTPSHQVTQMGQEVILRCVPISNHLYFYWYRQILGQKVEFLVSFYNNEISEKSEIFDDQFSVERPDGSNFTLKIRSTKLEDSAMYFCASSPDRGNEQYFGPGTRLTVT.